One T cell receptor (beta chain) is described in this entry. In germline, CDR1 is SGDLS, CDR2 YYNGEE. The CDR3 is made up of 14 amino acids. Trimming at V came to 7 bases and at J to 2 bases, leaving 6 bases not matched to a gene. Random hexamers were used to reverse transcribe the RNA input (about 0.5 to 1 ug). Amplification of TCR beta CDR3 spanned 54 Vbeta and 13 Jbeta via immunoSEQ multiplex PCR. TCRdb passed the immunoSEQ multiplex PCR reads through MiXCR, listing each CDR3 protein once. Among 400,000 or so distinct CDR3 sequences listed, around 85% were seen once. From blood CD8+ and CD4+ T cells, TCR beta sequences were generated. Purification of the CD8+ and CD4+ T cells relied on negative isolation, and TEMRA cells underwent FACS enrichment. This record belongs to a study of CD8 T cells in Susac syndrome.

Sequenced input: CD8+ T cells from PBMCs. This receptor was identified in a human donor with multiple sclerosis. The chain combines TRBV9 with TRBJ1-3; 7 nucleotides line up with TRBD1. DNA of the CDR3: TGTGCCAGCGGTACAGGGGACACTGGAAACACCATATATTTT. The encoded protein is CASGTGDTGNTIYF. Using reference TRBV9 and TRBJ1-3 for the parts outside the CDR3, the full variable domain is DSGVTQTPKHLITATGQRVTLRCSPRSGDLSVYWYQQSLDQGLQFLIQYYNGEERAKGNILERFSAQQFPDLHSELNLSSLELGDSALYFCASGTGDTGNTIYFGEGSWLTVV.